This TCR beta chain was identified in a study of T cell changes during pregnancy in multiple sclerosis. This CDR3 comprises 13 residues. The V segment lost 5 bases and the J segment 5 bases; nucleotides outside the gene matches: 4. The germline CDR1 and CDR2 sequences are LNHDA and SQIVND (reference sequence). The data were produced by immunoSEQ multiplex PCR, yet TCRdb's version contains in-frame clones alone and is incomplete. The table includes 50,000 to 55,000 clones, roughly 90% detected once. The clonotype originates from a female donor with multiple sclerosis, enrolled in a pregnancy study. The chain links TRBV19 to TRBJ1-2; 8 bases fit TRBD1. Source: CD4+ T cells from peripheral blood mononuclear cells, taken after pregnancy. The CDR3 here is CASSDRGPYGYTF. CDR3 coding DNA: TGTGCCAGTAGTGACAGGGGACCTTATGGCTACACCTTC.